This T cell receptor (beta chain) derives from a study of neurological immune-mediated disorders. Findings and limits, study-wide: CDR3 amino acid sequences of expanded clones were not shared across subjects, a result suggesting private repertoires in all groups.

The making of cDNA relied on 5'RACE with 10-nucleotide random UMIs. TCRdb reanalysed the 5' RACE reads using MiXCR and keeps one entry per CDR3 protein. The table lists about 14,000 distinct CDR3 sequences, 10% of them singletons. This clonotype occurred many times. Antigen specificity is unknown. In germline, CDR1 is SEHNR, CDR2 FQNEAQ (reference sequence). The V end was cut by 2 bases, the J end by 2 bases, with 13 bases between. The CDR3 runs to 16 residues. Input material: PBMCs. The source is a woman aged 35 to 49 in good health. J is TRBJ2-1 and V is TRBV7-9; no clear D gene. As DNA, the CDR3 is TGTGCCAGCAGCTTAAATCCGTTCTCCGCCTACAATGAGCAGTTCTTC. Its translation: CASSLNPFSAYNEQFF. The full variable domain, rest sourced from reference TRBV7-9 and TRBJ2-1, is DTGVSQNPRHKITKRGQNVTFRCDPISEHNRLYWYRQTLGQGPEFLTYFQNEAQLEKSRLLSDRFSAERPKGSFSTLEIQRTEQGDSAMYLCASSLNPFSAYNEQFFGPGTRLTVL.